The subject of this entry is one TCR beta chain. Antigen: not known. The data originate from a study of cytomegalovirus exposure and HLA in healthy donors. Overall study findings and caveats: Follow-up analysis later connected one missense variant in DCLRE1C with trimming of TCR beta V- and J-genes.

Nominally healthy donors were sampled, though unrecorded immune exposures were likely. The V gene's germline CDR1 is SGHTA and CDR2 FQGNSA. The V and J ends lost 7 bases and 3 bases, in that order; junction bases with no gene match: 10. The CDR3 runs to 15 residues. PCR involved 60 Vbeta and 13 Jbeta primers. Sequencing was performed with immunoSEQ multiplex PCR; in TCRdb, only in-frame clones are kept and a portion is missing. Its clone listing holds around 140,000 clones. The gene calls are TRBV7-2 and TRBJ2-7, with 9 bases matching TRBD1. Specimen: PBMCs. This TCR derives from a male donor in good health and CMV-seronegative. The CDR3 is CASTVSGTGNYEQYF. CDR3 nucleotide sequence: TGTGCCAGCACCGTTTCCGGGACAGGGAACTACGAGCAGTACTTC.